This T cell receptor (beta chain) was documented in a study of blood T cell repertoires in COVID-19. Measured with immunoSEQ multiplex PCR; TCRdb has only the in-frame clones, and not every one. The sample comprises some 200,000 clones, around 90% of which are singletons, and about 12% rests with the top ten. Trimming removed 10 bases from V and 5 bases from J, with 5 bases in between. Germline V gene sequence: CDR1 MDHEN, CDR2 SYDVKM. The CDR3 runs 10 residues. The sample comprised peripheral blood. The genes are TRBV28 and TRBJ1-4; D unclear. The clonotype was recovered from a woman between 18 and 29 years old who had recovered from COVID-19. Written as DNA, the CDR3 is TGTGCCACCCTCAATGAAAAACTGTTTTTT. It translates to CATLNEKLFF.